The clone carrying this TCR beta chain was seen more than once but under ten times. Antigen unknown. Through template switching, a universal primer site was introduced, and the cDNA contained unique molecular identifiers. From the 5' RACE reads, TCRdb called clonotypes with MiXCR, one entry per CDR3 protein. The sample has around 220,000 distinct CDR3 sequences, 10% to 13% seen once. Germline V lookup: CDR1 SGHTA, CDR2 FQGNSA. J gave up 2 bases and V 4 bases, and 10 bases lay outside the gene matches. CDR3 length: 16 amino acids. These data are taken from a study of identical twins. Study outcomes and limitations: High-abundance cord blood beta clonotypes had fewer insertions; memory repertoires showed none. For out-of-frame alpha sequences shared by twins, low generation probability was in excess. Models predicted less out-of-frame TCR alpha sharing in monozygotic twins than was found.

Specimen: memory T cells sorted from blood. This clonotype was sampled from a man aged 50 to 59 in good health. The rearrangement links TRBV7-2 to TRBJ2-5; 7 bases are a match to TRBD2. CDR3 sequence reads: CASSSTGSGPQETQYF. As DNA, the CDR3 is TGTGCCAGCAGCTCCACGGGTAGCGGGCCACAAGAGACCCAGTACTTC.